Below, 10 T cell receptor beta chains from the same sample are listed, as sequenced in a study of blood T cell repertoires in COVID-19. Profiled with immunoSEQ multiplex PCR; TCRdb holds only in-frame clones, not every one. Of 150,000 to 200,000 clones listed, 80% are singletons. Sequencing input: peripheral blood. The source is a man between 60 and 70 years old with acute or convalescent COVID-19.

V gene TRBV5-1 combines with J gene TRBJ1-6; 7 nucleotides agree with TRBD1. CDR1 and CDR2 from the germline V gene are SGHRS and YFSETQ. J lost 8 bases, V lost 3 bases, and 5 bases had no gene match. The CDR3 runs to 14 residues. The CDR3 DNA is TGCGCCAGCAGCTCGGGACAGACGGATTCACCCCTCCACTTT. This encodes CASSSGQTDSPLHF.

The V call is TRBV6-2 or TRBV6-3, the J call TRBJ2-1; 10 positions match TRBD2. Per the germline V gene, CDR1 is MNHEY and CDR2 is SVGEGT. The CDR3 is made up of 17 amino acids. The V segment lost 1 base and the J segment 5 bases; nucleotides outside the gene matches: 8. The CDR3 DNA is TGTGCCAGCAGTTACTTAATGGGACTAGCGTCCCACAATGAGCAGTTCTTC. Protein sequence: CASSYLMGLASHNEQFF.

The CDR3 protein is CASSVGAGAGTEAFF. The CDR3 DNA follows: TGTGCCAGCAGCGTAGGTGCAGGCGCGGGCACTGAAGCTTTCTTT. The chain has TRBV9 and TRBJ1-1; no clear D. This CDR3 comprises 15 residues. V lost 0 bases to trimming and J lost 4 bases, with 13 bases between them. CDR1 and CDR2 (germline): SGDLS, YYNGEE.

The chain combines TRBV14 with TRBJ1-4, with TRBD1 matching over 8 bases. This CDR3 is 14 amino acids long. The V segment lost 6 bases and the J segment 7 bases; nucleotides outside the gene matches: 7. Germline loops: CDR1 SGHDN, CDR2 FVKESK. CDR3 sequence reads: CASSRQGTGEKLFF. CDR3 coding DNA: TGTGCCAGCAGTCGACAGGGGACGGGTGAAAAACTGTTTTTT.

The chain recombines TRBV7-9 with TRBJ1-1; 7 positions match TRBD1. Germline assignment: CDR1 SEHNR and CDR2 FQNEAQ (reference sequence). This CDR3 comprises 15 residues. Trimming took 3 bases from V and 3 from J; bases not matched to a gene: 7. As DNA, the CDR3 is TGTGCCAGCAGCTTCCCAGGGGGATCGCACACTGAAGCTTTCTTT. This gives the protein CASSFPGGSHTEAFF.

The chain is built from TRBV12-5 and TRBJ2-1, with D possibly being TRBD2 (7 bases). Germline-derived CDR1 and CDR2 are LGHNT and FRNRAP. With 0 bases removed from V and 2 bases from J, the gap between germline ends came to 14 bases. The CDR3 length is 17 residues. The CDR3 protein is CASGLVQAGATYNEQFF. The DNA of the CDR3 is TGTGCTAGTGGTTTGGTACAGGCGGGGGCCACCTACAATGAGCAGTTCTTC.

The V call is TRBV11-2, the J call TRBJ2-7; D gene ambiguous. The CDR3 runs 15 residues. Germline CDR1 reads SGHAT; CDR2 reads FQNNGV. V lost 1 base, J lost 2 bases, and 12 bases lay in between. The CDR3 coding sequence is TGTGCCAGCAGCTTAGTAACAGCTATTCCCTACGAGCAGTACTTC. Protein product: CASSLVTAIPYEQYF.

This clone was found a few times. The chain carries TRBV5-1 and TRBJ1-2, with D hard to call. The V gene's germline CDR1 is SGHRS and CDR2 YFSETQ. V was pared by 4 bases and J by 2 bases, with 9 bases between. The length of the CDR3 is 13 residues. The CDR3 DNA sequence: TGCGCCAGCAGCCAATACGGGAACTATGGCTACACCTTC. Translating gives CASSQYGNYGYTF. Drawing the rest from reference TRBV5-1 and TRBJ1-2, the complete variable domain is KAGVTQTPRYLIKTRGQQVTLSCSPISGHRSVSWYQQTPGQGLQFLFEYFSETQRNKGNFPGRFSGRQFSNSRSEMNVSTLELGDSALYLCASSQYGNYGYTFGSGTRLTVV.

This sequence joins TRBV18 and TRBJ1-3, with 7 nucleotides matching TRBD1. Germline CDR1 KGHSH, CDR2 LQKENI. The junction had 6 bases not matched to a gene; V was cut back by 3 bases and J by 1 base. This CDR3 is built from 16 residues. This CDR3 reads CASSPPRTGSGNTIYF. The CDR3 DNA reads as TGTGCCAGCTCACCCCCCCGGACAGGTTCTGGAAACACCATATATTTT.

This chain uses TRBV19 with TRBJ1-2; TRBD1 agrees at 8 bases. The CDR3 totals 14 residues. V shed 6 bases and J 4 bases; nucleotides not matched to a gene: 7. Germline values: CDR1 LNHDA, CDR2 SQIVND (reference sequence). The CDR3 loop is CASRETGEGYGYTF. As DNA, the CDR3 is TGTGCCAGTAGGGAGACAGGGGAAGGCTATGGCTACACCTTC.